This T cell receptor beta chain was sequenced in a study of blood T cell repertoires in COVID-19. Study-level information: Sites across the United States, Italy and Spain contributed samples from acute and convalescent COVID-19. T cells, B-cell-depleted T cells, or PBMCs supplied cDNA or gDNA.

Per the authors' pipeline: Using reference gene primer amplification, nucleated cell counts were estimated. Data came from immunoSEQ multiplex PCR; TCRdb stores just in-frame clones and leaves some out. The V and J calls and clone size come from that table; D and trimming were worked out from the DNA. The table has over 85,000 clones, 80% to 90% seen once. The V and J ends lost 3 bases and 2 bases, in that order; junction bases with no gene match: 5. The CDR3 covers 16 residues. CDR1 SEHNR and CDR2 FQNEAQ come from the germline V gene (reference sequence). This clonotype was sampled from a woman aged 80 or older with acute or convalescent COVID-19. Specimen: peripheral blood. This chain uses TRBV7-9 with TRBJ2-2; 8 nucleotides agree with TRBD2. The CDR3 is CASSFQRGPNTGELFF. The CDR3 nucleotides are TGTGCCAGCAGCTTCCAGCGGGGGCCTAACACCGGGGAGCTGTTTTTT.